This T cell receptor (beta chain) was profiled in a study of identical twins. A single record per CDR3 protein comes from TCRdb applying MiXCR to the 5' RACE reads. The data show around 230,000 distinct CDR3 sequences, 6.5% seen once. This clonotype was counted a few times. The sample was also linked to a second study, of T cells expressing NK-cell markers.

Sequenced: CD8+ T cells sorted from blood. The clonotype originates from a woman under 30 in good health.

The CDR3 nucleotides are TGCGCCAGCAGCTTGAGGTCGTCGGGGACAGGGAATGAGCAGTTCTTC. Translated: CASSLRSSGTGNEQFF. The J gene is TRBJ2-1, the V gene TRBV5-1, with 9 bases matching TRBD1. The CDR3 spans 16 residues. Trimming removed 1 base from V and 7 bases from J; junction bases left unmatched: 9. Germline loops: CDR1 SGHRS, CDR2 YFSETQ.